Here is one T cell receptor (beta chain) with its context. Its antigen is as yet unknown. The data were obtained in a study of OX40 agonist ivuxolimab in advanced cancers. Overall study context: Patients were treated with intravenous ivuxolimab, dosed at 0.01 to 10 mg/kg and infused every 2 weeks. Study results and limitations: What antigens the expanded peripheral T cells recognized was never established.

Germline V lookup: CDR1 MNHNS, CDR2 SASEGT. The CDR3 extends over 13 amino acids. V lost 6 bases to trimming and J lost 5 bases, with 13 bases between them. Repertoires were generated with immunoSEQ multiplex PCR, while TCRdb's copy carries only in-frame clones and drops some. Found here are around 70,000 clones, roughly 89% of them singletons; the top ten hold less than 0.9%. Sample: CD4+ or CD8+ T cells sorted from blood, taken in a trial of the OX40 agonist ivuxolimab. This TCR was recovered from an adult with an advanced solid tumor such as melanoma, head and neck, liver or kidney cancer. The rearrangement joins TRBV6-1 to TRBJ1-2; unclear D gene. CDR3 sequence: CASRTSDLYGYTF. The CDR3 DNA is TGTGCCAGCAGGACAAGCGACCTATATGGCTACACCTTC.